The T cell receptor (beta chain) under discussion was sequenced for a study of blood T cell repertoires in COVID-19. The CDR3 has 19 amino acids. With V trimmed by 2 bases and J by 3 bases, 11 bases remained unmatched. The germline V gene has CDR1 SGHVS and CDR2 FNYEAQ. This clone came up a few times. Clones were read by immunoSEQ multiplex PCR, and TCRdb kept only the in-frame ones, dropping some. The sample holds about 140,000 clones, 75% to 90% seen once. J is TRBJ1-6 and V is TRBV7-6; 9 bases line up with TRBD1. Sequenced material: peripheral blood. This TCR was recovered from a woman aged 55-69 years with active COVID-19. The chain's CDR3 is CASSLFGGQGPFYNSPLHF. CDR3 bases: TGTGCCAGCAGCTTATTTGGGGGACAGGGTCCCTTCTATAATTCACCCCTCCACTTT.